This T cell receptor (beta chain) was sequenced during a study of cytomegalovirus exposure and HLA in healthy donors (dated by TCRdb to about 2017). Study-wide context: An earlier analysis of approximately 640 of the donors reported 250 to 300 Gb of sequence data and around 120 million unique TCR beta sequences from roughly 180 million T cells. Roughly 320 gigabases of sequencing data and tens of millions of unique TCR sequences made up an early release that covered nearly 650 HLA-typed donors. Among the roughly 430 genotyped donors, under 90% belonged to the genetic ancestry cluster associated with self-reported Caucasian donors. The study aimed to test whether signatures of past pathogen exposure could be identified by cataloging public T cell receptors. The study used immunosequencing to profile the T cell repertoires of hundreds of subjects and linked those repertoires to cytomegalovirus serostatus. Along with the approximately 700-subject first cohort, a separate validation cohort of over a hundred different subjects was used. To predict cytomegalovirus infection status, the study combined high-throughput TCR immunosequencing, statistical association of individual TCRs with disease status, and machine learning. To study patterns of TCR occurrence, a later analysis re-analyzed previously published TCR beta repertoires from 650 to 750 donors and added high-resolution HLA genotyping. In the later analysis, no new phenotypic data were used to find candidate immune exposures; instead, reliance was placed on TCR beta sequences and their occurrence across donors. An earlier analysis of around 640 of the donors used high-throughput TCR beta sequencing to judge whether each TCR beta V gene segment behaved as functional or pseudogenic. Donor age, sex, ethnicity and CMV serostatus were compiled together with the repertoire data. Genome-wide SNP genotypes for about 55% of the roughly 670 donors were used in a later genetic analysis, which treated that subset as a discovery cohort. Every repertoire in the discovery cohort had been generated on one and the same sequencing platform. HLA typing covered class I and class II loci at four-digit resolution. Typing coverage varied by locus: 629-630 donors for A, B, C, DRB1 and DQB1; approximately 500 for DQA1; more than 600 for DPA1; 400 to 480 for DPB1. Because of strong linkage in the cohort, roughly 5 DR-DQ haplotypes were treated as single units for association and clustering. Among 398 genotyped donors of the cohort, an average of around 240,000 unique TCR beta nucleotide sequences were sequenced per donor, roughly 18% of them non-productive. The paper as a whole reports these results and caveats: A group of highly shared sequence variants was considered likely to be a technical artifact of the sequencing pipeline. Presence/absence analyses assumed roughly uniform sequencing depth across donors, an assumption that may not hold. In an earlier analysis of about 550 of the donors, most TCR beta V segments were observed in productive rearrangements about 90% or about 30% of the time, broadly matching IMGT annotations. In vitro tests confirmed that a few of the cytomegalovirus-associated TCR beta chains recognize cytomegalovirus antigens. HLA typing was unavailable for some donors at each locus, so association tests used only the typed subset. While some public TCRs were present in many individuals, most TCR sequences turned up only very rarely across donors. In a later analysis, HLA-associated TCR beta chains were found to be more clonally expanded and to have lower generation probabilities than equally common non-associated chains. The authors suggested that the approach could potentially be generalized to other disease states and immunological phenotypes. Cytomegalovirus status was reported to be diagnosed by the classifier with high specificity and sensitivity in both the original and validation cohorts. In a later analysis, TCR association rates were found to vary across HLA loci, with the most associated TCRs seen for DRB1 alleles and the fewest for HLA-C alleles. For the cohort, immune exposure information was limited to CMV serostatus. According to a later analysis, parvovirus B19, influenza, CMV and Epstein-Barr virus appeared linked to several top co-occurrence clusters. A further reported finding was that TCR beta sequences accurately predicted the HLA-A and HLA-B alleles for most subjects in the first cohort. Linkage disequilibrium might explain the correlated functional status among segregating V segments, but an unknown experimental factor could not be ruled out. At a false discovery rate of 0.05, a later analysis linked about 16,000 TCR beta sequences to specific HLA alleles. Most CMV-associated TCR beta chains appeared to be HLA-restricted in a later analysis, and the HLA associations seemed to be driven largely by CMV exposure. When HLA alleles, especially DR and DQ, strongly co-occurred, attributing TCR associations to individual alleles was difficult. Only TCR beta chains were sequenced in this cohort, and the absence of alpha or paired-chain data limited detectable features. Compared with the approximately 710-donor mean, donors in an Asian-associated ancestry cluster had fewer N-insertions in productive TCRs, according to a later genetic analysis. In the study, approximately 160 TCR beta chains were listed as associated with cytomegalovirus. Because counts were too low, some 16 rarely observed V segments, including chromosome 9 orphons, were excluded from the earlier analysis of a few hundred of the donors. In a later genetic analysis, a missense DCLRE1C variant was associated with V-gene and J-gene trimming of TCR beta chains, and the association was replicated in an independent cohort. Some IMGT-functional V segments, including TRBV6-2 and TRBV6-3, could not be distinguished by the 87-base-pair reads and were therefore excluded.

The protocol used for the library was the immunoSEQ multiplex PCR assay. For the multiplex PCR, a mixture combining 60 forward primers for TCR Vbeta segments and 13 reverse primers for TCR Jbeta segments was used. A multiplex PCR assay on genomic DNA amplified the CDR3 region of rearranged TCR beta genes. The Illumina HiSeq System was used to sequence the amplified TCR beta libraries as 87-base-pair reads. Per the source publication's procedure: A later analysis counted approximately 76 million unique TCR beta chains across the 700 or so repertoires, and 10 million to 12 million of these chains were shared by at least two donors. To remove PCR and sequencing errors, raw reads were error-corrected and collapsed into unique sequences using a nearest-neighbor algorithm that merged closely related sequences. V, D and J gene segments were assigned by aligning CDR3 sequences to IMGT reference sequences. Each retained sequence needed at least a six-nucleotide match to both a V gene segment and a J gene segment. A rearrangement counted as productive if the CDR3 had no stop codons and remained in frame with V and J, and every other rearrangement counted as non-productive. Following IMGT convention, CDR3 was defined as the stretch from the second conserved V-encoded cysteine up to the conserved J-encoded phenylalanine. In an earlier analysis of around 540 of the donors, sequences lacking an unambiguous match to a single V gene segment were excluded. An earlier analysis of several hundred of the donors called V segments functional above 56.7% productive rearrangements and segregating when the between-donor standard deviation exceeded 5%. A statistical classification framework was built to diagnose cytomegalovirus status from the catalog of TCR beta chain sequences. V and J gene assignment, in a later analysis, came from comparing TCR nucleotide sequences with IMGT/GENE-DB human TR gene sequences. The TCRdist pipeline was used in a later analysis to assign CDR3 sequences and most-parsimonious VDJ recombination scenarios. In a later analysis, every TCR beta chain was defined by the combination of its CDR3 amino acid sequence and its V-gene family, and reads without a unique V-gene family were dropped. To address suspected cross-contamination and a sequencing artifact, a later analysis removed under 600 highly shared, low-generation-probability nucleotide sequences. For each public chain, a later analysis derived a clonal expansion index from normalized ranks of inferred template counts within each repertoire. A later analysis computed generation probabilities with a VDJ recombination model fitted to out-of-frame rearrangements, and checked the results against IGoR. In a later analysis, hypergeometric tests were used to score TCR-TCR, TCR-HLA and TCR-CMV co-occurrence, with a repertoire-size bias correction applied to TCR pairs. A later analysis estimated false discovery rates by permuting HLA or CMV assignments 20 times. In a later analysis, co-occurring TCRs were grouped using DBSCAN, with TCRdist sequence similarity added in when clustering inside HLA-allele-positive subsets. For co-occurrence clustering, repertoires with fewer than 30,000 or more than 120,000 public chains were excluded, along with about five repertoires with anomalous nucleotide sharing. TCRdb carries this immuneACCESS record with in-frame sequences only. Its versions omit some clonotypes, under half of them owing to an unresolved V gene in the studies checked, with the rest unexplained. From that table come the V and J calls and clone size; the DNA was used to work out D and trimming. The sample includes approximately 240,000 clones, with approximately 84% observed a single time. The top ten clonotypes cover 0.5% to 0.7% of the sample.

Note on this clone: This receptor's antigen is unknown. There are no base qualities to consult, and no much larger clone falls within one base.

The cohort comprised some 700 healthy bone marrow donors. At the time of sampling, every cohort member was nominally healthy, though immune exposures that went unrecorded were likely present. The donor was CMV seronegative and belonged to the group of over 350 seronegative cohort members. A peripheral blood sample was collected from each donor, and TCR beta sequencing was performed on peripheral blood mononuclear cells. Genomic DNA extraction from the blood cell samples was performed with the Qiagen DNeasy Blood Extraction Kit. CDR1 SGHRS and CDR2 YFSETQ were looked up in the germline V gene. Deletion took 2 bases off V and 5 bases off J, with a span of 11 bases between the germline ends. From the cysteine through the phenylalanine, the CDR3 covers 13 amino acids. The sequence is cut down to CDR3 DNA, 39 bases in frame from base 1.

The V and J genes are TRBV5-1 and TRBJ2-7; TRBD1 could be the D gene, as 5 bases match. The sequence derives from a woman aged 40 to 49 in good health and CMV-seronegative. Sequencing input: PBMCs. The nucleotide sequence is given as TGCGCCAGCAGCTTCTTTCAGGGTAACGAGCAGTACTTC. This yields the protein CASSFFQGNEQYF.